A selection of T cell receptor beta chains follows, all from one sample in a study of T cells after yellow fever vaccination. One entry per CDR3 protein, called by TCRdb with MiXCR from the 5' RACE reads. The table has approximately 93,000 distinct CDR3 sequences, roughly 5.8% seen once. Sequences were derived from CD8+ T cells sorted from PBMCs, sampled 10 days after the yellow fever booster vaccination. The receptors here all came from a man aged 18 to 29 who received the YFV17D yellow fever vaccine. CDR3s include the opening cysteine and the closing phenylalanine or tryptophan. D genes are given only for firm matches. The size field is filled for only some rows; it gives once, few, many or a size class.

d_gene,j_gene,v_gene,abundance,CDR3nt,CDR3aa
.,TRBJ2-7,TRBV4-1,many,TGCGCCAGCAGCCAAGGTCTAGGGGATCTCTACGAGCAGTACTTC,CASSQGLGDLYEQYF
TRBD2,TRBJ2-3,TRBV6-5,.,TGTGCCAGCAGGCTAGCGGGGGGCGGGCCAGATACGCAGTATTTT,CASRLAGGGPDTQYF
TRBD2,TRBJ2-1,TRBV6-4,many,TGTGCCAGCAGTGGCGGGACTAGCGCCGGTAATGAGCAGTTCTTC,CASSGGTSAGNEQFF
TRBD1,TRBJ2-7,TRBV5-1,few,TGCGCCAGCAGCCTAGACAGGGGAACCTACGAGCAGTACTTC,CASSLDRGTYEQYF
TRBD1,TRBJ1-1,TRBV2,few,TGTGCCAGCAGCCCAACCGGGACAGGGTTCGAGGGTTTCTTT,CASSPTGTGFEGFF
.,TRBJ2-1,TRBV27,few,TGTGCCAGCAGTCCATACGTTGGCGATGAGCAGTTCTTC,CASSPYVGDEQFF
.,TRBJ1-4,TRBV7-2,few,TGTGCCAGCAGCTTTCTGACAGGATCGCGAAAACTGTTTTTT,CASSFLTGSRKLFF
.,TRBJ1-2,TRBV5-4,.,TGTGCCAGCAGCCCCCACAGGGACTCCTATGGCTACACCTTC,CASSPHRDSYGYTF
.,TRBJ2-4,TRBV29-1,many,TGCAGCGTTGATTCGGACAGCCGTATTCAGTACTTC,CSVDSDSRIQYF
.,TRBJ2-1,TRBV5-5,few,TGTGCCAGCAGCTTGGCCCCGAACAATGAGCAGTTCTTC,CASSLAPNNEQFF
.,TRBJ2-2,TRBV28,.,TGTGCCAGCAGTCCCCGGGGAGCCGGGTACACCGGGGAGCTGTTTTTT,CASSPRGAGYTGELFF
.,TRBJ2-5,TRBV4-3,many,TGCGCCAGCAGCCAATCATTGTGGGAGACCCAGTACTTC,CASSQSLWETQYF
.,TRBJ2-6,TRBV5-6,.,TGTGCCAGCAGCTTGCGAGACATCCCTGGGGCCAACGTCCTGACTTTC,CASSLRDIPGANVLTF
TRBD2,TRBJ2-3,TRBV6-5,.,TGTGCCAGCAGTATGACTAGCGGGGTCACAGATACGCAGTATTTT,CASSMTSGVTDTQYF
.,TRBJ1-3,TRBV5-4,many,TGTGCCAGCAGCACCTACTTAGAAAACACCATATATTTT,CASSTYLENTIYF
TRBD1,TRBJ2-3,TRBV29-1,.,TGCAGCGCCCTATGGACAGGGAAAAGAGATACGCAGTATTTT,CSALWTGKRDTQYF
.,TRBJ1-5,TRBV7-9,few,TGTGCCAGCAGCTTGGGGGGATCTCGTCAGCCCCAGCATTTT,CASSLGGSRQPQHF
.,TRBJ1-4,TRBV7-2,.,TGTGCCAGCAGCACCCATCCAGGGGTTGGTGAAAAACTGTTTTTT,CASSTHPGVGEKLFF
TRBD1,TRBJ1-4,TRBV6-5,many,TGTGCCAGCAGTTACGTATCTACAGGGGGAACTGAAAAACTGTTTTTT,CASSYVSTGGTEKLFF
.,TRBJ2-2,TRBV4-1,many,TGCGCCAGCAGCACCAAGGTCAAAACCGGGGAGCTGTTTTTT,CASSTKVKTGELFF
TRBD2,TRBJ2-1,TRBV6-2/TRBV6-3,.,TGTGCCAGCAGTTACTCGGCGGGGGAAGCACTTAACAATGAGCAGTTCTTC,CASSYSAGEALNNEQFF
TRBD1,TRBJ1-6,TRBV15,.,TGTGCCACCACGACGGACAGGGCGGGTTCACCCCTCCACTTT,CATTTDRAGSPLHF
TRBD2,TRBJ2-5,TRBV4-1,few,TGCGCCAGCAGCCAAAGGGTACTAGCGGGGGAGGAGACCCAGTACTTC,CASSQRVLAGEETQYF
.,TRBJ2-1,TRBV24-1,few,TGTGCCACCAGTGATTTTCCCAGGGACGGAGGGGAGCAGTTCTTC,CATSDFPRDGGEQFF
.,TRBJ2-3,TRBV12-3/TRBV12-4,.,TGTGCCAGTACAGGGGGGGGGCCCACAGATACGCAGTATTTT,CASTGGGPTDTQYF
TRBD2,TRBJ2-1,TRBV19,many,TGTGCCAGTAGTAAGACTAGCGGCTCCTACAATGAGCAGTTCTTC,CASSKTSGSYNEQFF
.,TRBJ1-1,TRBV12-3/TRBV12-4,many,TGTGCCAGCAGGTCCCGAGCAGGGAGGGCTGAAGCTTTCTTT,CASRSRAGRAEAFF
.,TRBJ1-5,TRBV19,few,TGTGCCAGTAGTCCACAGGGAGCCTCGGGCAATCAGCCCCAGCATTTT,CASSPQGASGNQPQHF
.,TRBJ1-2,TRBV3-1,many,TGTGCCAGCAGCCCAACCGGCCCGTCGTATGGCTACACCTTC,CASSPTGPSYGYTF
.,TRBJ2-2,TRBV14,.,TGTGCCAGCAGCCAAGAGGTATCGGCCGGGGAGCTGTTTTTT,CASSQEVSAGELFF
TRBD1,TRBJ1-1,TRBV20-1,.,TGCAGTGCTACGAAATGGACAGGGCACACTGAAGCTTTCTTT,CSATKWTGHTEAFF
TRBD1,TRBJ2-2,TRBV7-6,.,TGTGCCAGCAGCCCTAGGACAGGGGGCCACGGGGAGCTGTTTTTT,CASSPRTGGHGELFF
.,TRBJ2-2,TRBV7-9,few,TGTGCCACCGGAGGAATAACCGGGGAGCTGTTTTTT,CATGGITGELFF
.,TRBJ2-3,TRBV6-1,few,TGTGCCAGCAGTGAGGACGGACCGACAGCGCAGTATTTT,CASSEDGPTAQYF
.,TRBJ1-1,TRBV4-1,few,TGCGCCAGCAGCCAAGTGGCAGGGCGGAACACTGAAGCTTTCTTT,CASSQVAGRNTEAFF
TRBD2,TRBJ2-5,TRBV6-1,few,TGTGCCAGCGGTCGTGGAGCGGGGGCCCGCCGGCCCCAAGAGACCCAGTACTTC,CASGRGAGARRPQETQYF
.,TRBJ1-6,TRBV5-5,.,TGTGCCAGCAGCTCGACAGTGAATTCACCCCTCCACTTT,CASSSTVNSPLHF
TRBD1,TRBJ1-1,TRBV6-2/TRBV6-3,few,TGTGCCAGCGGAGTACAGGGGGCTGCGGGCACTGAAGCTTTCTTT,CASGVQGAAGTEAFF
.,TRBJ1-5,TRBV4-1,.,TGCGCCAGCAGCCAAGTTACGGGAAGCAATCAGCCCCAGCATTTT,CASSQVTGSNQPQHF
TRBD2,TRBJ2-5,TRBV12-3/TRBV12-4,many,TGTGCCAGCAGGAGCGGGGGCGCGGAGACCCAGTACTTC,CASRSGGAETQYF
.,TRBJ1-1,TRBV7-9,.,TGTGCCAGCAGGAATGCAGGGGATACTGAAGCTTTCTTT,CASRNAGDTEAFF
TRBD2,TRBJ2-3,TRBV4-3,many,TGCGCCAGCAGCCAAGTCTGGCTAGCGGGGGGGCCAACGCAGTATTTT,CASSQVWLAGGPTQYF
TRBD1,TRBJ1-2,TRBV14,large,TGTGCCAGCAGCGGGACAGGGAACTATGGCTACACCTTC,CASSGTGNYGYTF
TRBD2,TRBJ2-3,TRBV29-1,few,TGCAGCGTTTCCCCCTTCCGAGCGGGGGGGGGAACCACAGATACGCAGTATTTT,CSVSPFRAGGGTTDTQYF
.,TRBJ1-2,TRBV6-6,few,TGTGCCAGCACCCCGGGACTGAACTATGGCTACACCTTC,CASTPGLNYGYTF
.,TRBJ2-1,TRBV28,few,TGTGCCAGCAGAAACCTCGACAGTCGCACCTTCTACAATGAGCAGTTCTTC,CASRNLDSRTFYNEQFF
TRBD1,TRBJ1-4,TRBV2,.,TGTGCCAGCAGGCCAAGGGGACAGGGATCTGAAAAACTGTTTTTT,CASRPRGQGSEKLFF
.,TRBJ2-3,TRBV7-9,.,TGTGCCAGCAGGCCCCGAGCGGATAGCACAGATACGCAGTATTTT,CASRPRADSTDTQYF
TRBD1,TRBJ2-1,TRBV5-1,.,TGCGCCAGCAGCTTCGACAGGGGGCCGTACAATGAGCAGTTCTTC,CASSFDRGPYNEQFF
.,TRBJ1-1,TRBV7-9,few,TGTGCCAGCAGCTTAGCAACGGCGCCGGGGGCTGAAGCTTTCTTT,CASSLATAPGAEAFF
.,TRBJ2-2,TRBV7-9,many,TGTGCCAGCAGCCCCGTGAACACCGGGGAGCTGTTTTTT,CASSPVNTGELFF
TRBD1,TRBJ1-2,TRBV5-4,once,TGTGCCAGCAGCTTAGATTGGACAGGGAACTATGGCTACACCTTC,CASSLDWTGNYGYTF
.,TRBJ1-1,TRBV19,.,TGTGCCAGTAGTGAACAGGCGAACACTGAAGCTTTCTTT,CASSEQANTEAFF
.,TRBJ2-7,TRBV4-1,many,TGCGCCAGCAGCCAGATAGGGCTAATTTACGAGCAGTACTTC,CASSQIGLIYEQYF
.,TRBJ1-5,TRBV4-1,many,TGCGCCAGCAGCCAAGTCAGGAGTAGCAATCAGCCCCAGCATTTT,CASSQVRSSNQPQHF
.,TRBJ2-1,TRBV7-9,few,TGTGCCAGCAGCTTAAGGCTGGGGGGGCTTCTAGACAATGAGCAGTTCTTC,CASSLRLGGLLDNEQFF
TRBD1,TRBJ2-3,TRBV5-1,.,TGCGCCAGCAGACTCGGACAGGGAAGCACAGATACGCAGTATTTT,CASRLGQGSTDTQYF
.,TRBJ1-1,TRBV6-2/TRBV6-3,many,TGTGCCAGCAGTTACCTTCATCCACAGAACACTGAAGCTTTCTTT,CASSYLHPQNTEAFF
.,TRBJ1-5,TRBV20-1,many,TGCAGTGCTAGAGAGGGGCTAGCTCAGCCCCAGCATTTT,CSAREGLAQPQHF